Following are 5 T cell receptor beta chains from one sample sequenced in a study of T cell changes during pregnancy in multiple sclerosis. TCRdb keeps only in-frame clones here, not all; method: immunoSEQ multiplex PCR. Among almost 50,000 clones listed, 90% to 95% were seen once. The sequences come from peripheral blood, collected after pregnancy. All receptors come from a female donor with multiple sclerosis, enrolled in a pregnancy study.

CDR3: CASRLDRGRGKTEAFF. For the CDR3, the DNA is TGTGCCAGCAGGCTCGACAGGGGTAGGGGAAAAACTGAAGCTTTCTTT. The chain couples TRBV2 to TRBJ1-1, with TRBD1 matching 8 bases. The V and J ends lost 6 bases and 5 bases, in that order; junction bases with no gene match: 14. The CDR3 contains 16 residues. CDR1 SNHLY and CDR2 FYNNEI come from the germline V gene.

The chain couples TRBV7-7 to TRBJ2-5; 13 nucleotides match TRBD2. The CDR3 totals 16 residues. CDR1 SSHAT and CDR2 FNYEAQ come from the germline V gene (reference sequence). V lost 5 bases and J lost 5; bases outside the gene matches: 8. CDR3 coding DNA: TGTGCCAGCAGCCTTCGGACTAGCGGGGGTATTGAGACCCAGTACTTC. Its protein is CASSLRTSGGIETQYF.

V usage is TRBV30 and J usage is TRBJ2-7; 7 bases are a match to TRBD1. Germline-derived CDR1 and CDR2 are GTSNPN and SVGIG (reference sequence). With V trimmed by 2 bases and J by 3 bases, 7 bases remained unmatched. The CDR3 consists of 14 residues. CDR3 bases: TGTGCCTGGAGTCCCCGGGGACAGATCTACGAGCAGTACTTC. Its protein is CAWSPRGQIYEQYF.

The chain's CDR3 is CAWSGIRGTDQPQHF. The CDR3, as DNA: TGTGCCTGGAGTGGCATCAGGGGAACGGATCAGCCCCAGCATTTT. The chain uses TRBV30 and TRBJ1-5, with D possibly matching TRBD1 (6 bases). CDR3 length: 15 residues. Germline CDR1 is GTSNPN and CDR2 is SVGIG (reference sequence). V was cut by 1 base and J by 5 bases, with 15 bases left in between. The variable domain in full, completed from reference TRBV30 and TRBJ1-5, reads SQTIHQWPATLVQPVGSPLSLECTVEGTSNPNLYWYRQAAGRGLQLLFYSVGIGQISSEVPQNLSASRPQDRQFILSSKKLLLSDSGFYLCAWSGIRGTDQPQHFGDGTRLSIL.

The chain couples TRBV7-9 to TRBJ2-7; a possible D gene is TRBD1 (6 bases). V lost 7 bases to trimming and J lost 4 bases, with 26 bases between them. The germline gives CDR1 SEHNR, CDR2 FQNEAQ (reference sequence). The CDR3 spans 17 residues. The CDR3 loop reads CASTILRFTGKEYEQYF. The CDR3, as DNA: TGTGCCAGCACCATACTTCGGTTTACAGGGAAAGAGTACGAGCAGTACTTC.